This TCR beta chain derives from a study of CD8 T cells in Susac syndrome. The CDR3 loop spans 12 amino acids. The ends were cut back, 0 bases at V and 12 bases at J, with 9 bases in the middle. Germline V lookup: CDR1 MNHEY, CDR2 SVGAGI. The authors negatively isolated CD8+ and CD4+ T cells and FACS-enriched TEMRA cells. When the RNA was reverse transcribed, random hexamers were used with an input of 0.5 to 1 ug. Amplification of TCR beta CDR3 across 54 Vbeta and 13 Jbeta was performed with immunoSEQ multiplex PCR. TCRdb itself ran the immunoSEQ multiplex PCR reads through MiXCR, one entry per CDR3 protein. The table lists about 130,000 distinct CDR3 sequences, approximately 95% of them singletons.

The source material was CD8+ T cells from PBMCs. The receptor was derived from a human donor with multiple sclerosis. The V gene is TRBV6-5, the J gene TRBJ2-1; D is unclear. The CDR3 coding sequence is TGTGCCAGCAGTTACTCCGGGTTCCCGCAGTTCTTC. Its translation is CASSYSGFPQFF.